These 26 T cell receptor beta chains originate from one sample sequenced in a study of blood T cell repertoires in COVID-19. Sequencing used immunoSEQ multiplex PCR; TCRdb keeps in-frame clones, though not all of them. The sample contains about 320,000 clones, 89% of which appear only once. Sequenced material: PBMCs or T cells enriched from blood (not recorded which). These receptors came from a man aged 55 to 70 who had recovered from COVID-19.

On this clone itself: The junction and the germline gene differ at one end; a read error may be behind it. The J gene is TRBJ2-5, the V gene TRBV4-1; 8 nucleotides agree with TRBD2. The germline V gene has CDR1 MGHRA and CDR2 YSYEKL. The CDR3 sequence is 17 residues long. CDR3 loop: CTSSQDRNGRAGETQYF. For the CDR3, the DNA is TGCACCAGCAGCCAAGATAGAAACGGGAGGGCCGGGGAGACCCAGTACTTC.

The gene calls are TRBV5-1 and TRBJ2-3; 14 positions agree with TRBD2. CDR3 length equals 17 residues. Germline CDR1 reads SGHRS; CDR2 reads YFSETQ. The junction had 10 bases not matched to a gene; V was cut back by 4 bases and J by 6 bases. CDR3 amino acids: CASSRLAGGPQSDTQYF. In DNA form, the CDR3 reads TGCGCCAGCAGCCGACTAGCGGGAGGGCCCCAATCGGATACGCAGTATTTT.

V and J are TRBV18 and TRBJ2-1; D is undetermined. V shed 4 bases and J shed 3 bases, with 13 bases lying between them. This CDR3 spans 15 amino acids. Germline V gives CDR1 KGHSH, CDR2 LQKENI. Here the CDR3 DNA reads TGTGCCAGCTCACTACTGGTTAGTGACTACAATGAGCAGTTCTTC. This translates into CASSLLVSDYNEQFF.

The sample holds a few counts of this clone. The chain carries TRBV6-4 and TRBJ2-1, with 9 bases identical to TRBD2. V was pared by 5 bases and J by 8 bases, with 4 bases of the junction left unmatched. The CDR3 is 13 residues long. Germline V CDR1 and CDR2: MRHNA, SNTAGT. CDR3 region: CASSRREGDEQFF. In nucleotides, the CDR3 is TGTGCCAGCAGTCGGCGGGAGGGTGATGAGCAGTTCTTC.

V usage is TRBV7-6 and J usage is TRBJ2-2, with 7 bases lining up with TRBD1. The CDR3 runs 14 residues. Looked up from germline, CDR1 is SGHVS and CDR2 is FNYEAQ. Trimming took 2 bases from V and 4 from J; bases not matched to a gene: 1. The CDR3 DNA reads TGTGCCAGCAGCTTACAGGGGGTCACCGGGGAGCTGTTTTTT. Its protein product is CASSLQGVTGELFF.

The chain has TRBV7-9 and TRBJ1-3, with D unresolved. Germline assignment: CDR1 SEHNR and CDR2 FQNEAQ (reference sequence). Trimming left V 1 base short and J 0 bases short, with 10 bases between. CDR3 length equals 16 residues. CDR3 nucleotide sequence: TGTGCCAGCAGCTTAGAAGCGGGGAACTCTGGAAACACCATATATTTT. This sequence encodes CASSLEAGNSGNTIYF.

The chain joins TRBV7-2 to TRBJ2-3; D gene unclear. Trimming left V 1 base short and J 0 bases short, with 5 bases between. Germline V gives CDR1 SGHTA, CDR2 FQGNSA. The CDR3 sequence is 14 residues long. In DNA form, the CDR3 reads TGTGCCAGCAGCTTAGTAGTTAGCACAGATACGCAGTATTTT. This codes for CASSLVVSTDTQYF.

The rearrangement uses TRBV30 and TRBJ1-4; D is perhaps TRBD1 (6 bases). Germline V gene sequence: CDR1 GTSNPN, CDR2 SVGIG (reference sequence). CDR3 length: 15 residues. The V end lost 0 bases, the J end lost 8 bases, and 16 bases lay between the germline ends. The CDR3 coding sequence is TGTGCCTGGAGTGTACAGGGCGTAGGGCTAGAAAAACTGTTTTTT. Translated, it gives CAWSVQGVGLEKLFF.

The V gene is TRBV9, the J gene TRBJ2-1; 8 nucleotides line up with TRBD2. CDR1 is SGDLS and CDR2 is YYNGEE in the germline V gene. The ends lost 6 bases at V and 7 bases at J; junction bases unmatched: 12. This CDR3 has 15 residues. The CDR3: CASTQVPAGVNEQFF. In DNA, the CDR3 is TGTGCCAGCACCCAAGTCCCAGCGGGAGTTAATGAGCAGTTCTTC. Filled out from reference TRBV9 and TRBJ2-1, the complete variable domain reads DSGVTQTPKHLITATGQRVTLRCSPRSGDLSVYWYQQSLDQGLQFLIQYYNGEERAKGNILERFSAQQFPDLHSELNLSSLELGDSALYFCASTQVPAGVNEQFFGPGTRLTVL.

DNA of the CDR3: TGTGCCAGCAGTGACTCGGCAGGGTACTATGGCTACACCTTC. Translating gives CASSDSAGYYGYTF. The rearrangement links TRBV6-4 to TRBJ1-2, with D possibly matching TRBD1 (5 bases). The CDR3 runs to 14 residues. V lost 0 bases, J lost 3 bases, and 8 bases lay in between. CDR1 is MRHNA and CDR2 is SNTAGT in the germline V gene.

CDR3 sequence reads: CASSKEASGHSNQPQHF. The CDR3 DNA reads TGTGCCAGCAGCAAAGAGGCCTCAGGTCATAGCAATCAGCCCCAGCATTTT. The V and J genes are TRBV21-1 and TRBJ1-5; the D segment call TRBD1 is taken from the table without a DNA check. TRBV21-1 is listed as a pseudogene. This CDR3 contains 17 residues.

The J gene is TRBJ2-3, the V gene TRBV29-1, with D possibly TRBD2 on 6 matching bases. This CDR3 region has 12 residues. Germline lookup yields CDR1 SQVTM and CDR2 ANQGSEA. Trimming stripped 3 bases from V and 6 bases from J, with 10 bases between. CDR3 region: CSVDGGRDTQYF. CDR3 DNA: TGCAGCGTTGACGGGGGAAGGGATACGCAGTATTTT.

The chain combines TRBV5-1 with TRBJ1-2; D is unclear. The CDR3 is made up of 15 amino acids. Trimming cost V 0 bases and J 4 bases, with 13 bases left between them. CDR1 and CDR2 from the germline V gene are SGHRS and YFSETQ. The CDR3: CASSLEVGVFYGYTF. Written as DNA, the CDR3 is TGCGCCAGCAGCTTGGAGGTCGGGGTGTTCTATGGCTACACCTTC.

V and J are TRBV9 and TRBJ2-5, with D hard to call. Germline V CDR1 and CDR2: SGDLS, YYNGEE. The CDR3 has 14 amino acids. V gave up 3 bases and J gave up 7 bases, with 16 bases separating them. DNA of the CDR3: TGTGCCAGCAGCGAACAGCATGAAGACGGGACCCAGTACTTC. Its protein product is CASSEQHEDGTQYF. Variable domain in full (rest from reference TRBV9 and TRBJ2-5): DSGVTQTPKHLITATGQRVTLRCSPRSGDLSVYWYQQSLDQGLQFLIQYYNGEERAKGNILERFSAQQFPDLHSELNLSSLELGDSALYFCASSEQHEDGTQYFGPGTRLLVL.

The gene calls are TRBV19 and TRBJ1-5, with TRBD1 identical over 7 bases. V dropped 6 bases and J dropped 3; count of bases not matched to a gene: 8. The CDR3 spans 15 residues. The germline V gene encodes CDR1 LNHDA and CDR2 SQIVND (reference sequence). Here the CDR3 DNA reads TGTGCCAGTAGAACAGGGACAGCGGTCAATCAGCCCCAGCATTTT. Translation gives CASRTGTAVNQPQHF. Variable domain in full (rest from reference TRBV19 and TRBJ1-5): DGGITQSPKYLFRKEGQNVTLSCEQNLNHDAMYWYRQDPGQGLRLIYYSQIVNDFQKGDIAEGYSVSREKKESFPLTVTSAQKNPTAFYLCASRTGTAVNQPQHFGDGTRLSIL.

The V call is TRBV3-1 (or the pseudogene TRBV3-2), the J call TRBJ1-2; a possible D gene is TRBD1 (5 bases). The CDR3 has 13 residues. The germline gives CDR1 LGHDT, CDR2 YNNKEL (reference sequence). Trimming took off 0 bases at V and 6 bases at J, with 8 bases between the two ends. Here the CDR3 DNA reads TGTGCCAGCAGCCAAGAAAGGGGTAATGGCTACACCTTC. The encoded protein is CASSQERGNGYTF.

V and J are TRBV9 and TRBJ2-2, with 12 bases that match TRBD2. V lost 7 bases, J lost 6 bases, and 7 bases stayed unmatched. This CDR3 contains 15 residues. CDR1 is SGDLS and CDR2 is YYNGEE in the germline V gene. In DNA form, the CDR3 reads TGTGCCAGCCGTAGACTAGCGGGAGTTTCCGGGGAGCTGTTTTTT. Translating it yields CASRRLAGVSGELFF.

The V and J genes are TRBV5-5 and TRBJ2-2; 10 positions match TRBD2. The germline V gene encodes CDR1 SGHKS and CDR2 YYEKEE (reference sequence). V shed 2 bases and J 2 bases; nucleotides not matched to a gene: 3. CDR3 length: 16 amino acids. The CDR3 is CASSLTSGTNTGELFF. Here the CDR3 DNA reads TGTGCCAGCAGCTTAACTAGCGGGACCAACACCGGGGAGCTGTTTTTT.

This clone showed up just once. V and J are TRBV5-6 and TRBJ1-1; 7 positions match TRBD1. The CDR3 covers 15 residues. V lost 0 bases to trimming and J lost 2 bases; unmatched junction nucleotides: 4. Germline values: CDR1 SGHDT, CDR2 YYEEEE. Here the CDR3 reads CASSLGDRENTEAFF. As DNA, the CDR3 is TGTGCCAGCAGCTTGGGAGACAGGGAAAACACTGAAGCTTTCTTT.

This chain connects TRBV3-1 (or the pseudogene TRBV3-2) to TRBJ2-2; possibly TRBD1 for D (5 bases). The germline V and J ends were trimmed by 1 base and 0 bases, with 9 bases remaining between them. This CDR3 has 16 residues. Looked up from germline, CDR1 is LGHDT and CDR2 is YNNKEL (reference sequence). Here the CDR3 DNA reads TGTGCCAGCAGCCAAGTACCAGGGACGAACACCGGGGAGCTGTTTTTT. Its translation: CASSQVPGTNTGELFF.

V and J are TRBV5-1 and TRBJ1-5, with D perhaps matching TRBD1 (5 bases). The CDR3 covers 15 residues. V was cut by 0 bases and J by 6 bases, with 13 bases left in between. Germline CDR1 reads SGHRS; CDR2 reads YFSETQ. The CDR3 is CASSLGMAGIQPQHF. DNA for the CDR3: TGCGCCAGCAGCTTGGGTATGGCAGGGATTCAGCCCCAGCATTTT.

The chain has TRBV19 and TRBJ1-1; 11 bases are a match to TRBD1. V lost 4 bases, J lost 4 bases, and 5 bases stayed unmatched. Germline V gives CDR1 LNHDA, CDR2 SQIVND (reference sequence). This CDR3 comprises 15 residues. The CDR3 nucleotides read TGTGCCAGTAGTAAGGGGACAGGGGGAGTCACTGAAGCTTTCTTT. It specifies CASSKGTGGVTEAFF.

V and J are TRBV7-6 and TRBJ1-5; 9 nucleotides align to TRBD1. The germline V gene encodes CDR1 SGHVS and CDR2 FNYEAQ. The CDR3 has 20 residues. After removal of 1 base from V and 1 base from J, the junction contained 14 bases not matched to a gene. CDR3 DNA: TGTGCCAGCAGCTTAGAGGGGGGGACAGGGAGTTTTTCGAGCAATCAGCCCCAGCATTTT. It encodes CASSLEGGTGSFSSNQPQHF.

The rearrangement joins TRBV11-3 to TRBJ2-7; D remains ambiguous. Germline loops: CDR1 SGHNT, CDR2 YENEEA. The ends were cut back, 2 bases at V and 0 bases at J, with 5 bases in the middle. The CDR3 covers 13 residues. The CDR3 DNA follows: TGTGCCAGCAGCTTATCCAGCTCCTACGAGCAGTACTTC. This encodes CASSLSSSYEQYF.

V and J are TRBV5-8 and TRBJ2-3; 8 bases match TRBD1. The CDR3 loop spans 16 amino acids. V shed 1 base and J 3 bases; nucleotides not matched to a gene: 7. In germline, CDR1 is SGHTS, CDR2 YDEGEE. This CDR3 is CASSLHQGARTDTQYF. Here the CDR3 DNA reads TGTGCCAGCAGCTTGCACCAGGGGGCGAGGACAGATACGCAGTATTTT.

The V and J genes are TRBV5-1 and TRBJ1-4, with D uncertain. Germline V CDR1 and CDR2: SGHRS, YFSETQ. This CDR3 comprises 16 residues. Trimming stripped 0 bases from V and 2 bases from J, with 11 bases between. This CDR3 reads CASSLAARDTNEKLFF. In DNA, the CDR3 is TGCGCCAGCAGCTTGGCCGCGAGGGATACTAATGAAAAACTGTTTTTT.